The source of this T cell receptor beta chain is a study of blood T cell repertoires in COVID-19. Study-wide background: The study drew acute and convalescent COVID-19 samples from the United States, Italy and Spain. Sources were T cells, B-cell-depleted T cells, or PBMCs; the material itself was cDNA or gDNA.

Trimming shortened V by 1 base and J by 9 bases, and 16 bases separated the two germline ends. Germline CDR1 SGHAT, CDR2 FQNNGV. The CDR3 is 16 residues long. Authors' methods: Reference gene primer amplification gave nucleated cell count estimates. Generated by immunoSEQ multiplex PCR, the TCRdb table keeps only in-frame clones and is missing some. V, J and clone size are taken as reported in that table, and D and trimming were inferred from the DNA itself. The repertoire holds 150,000 to 200,000 clones, 80% to 90% seen once, with about 9.7% in the top ten. V usage is TRBV11-2 and J usage is TRBJ1-6; no firm D call. The sample was peripheral blood. The clonotype comes from a man aged 45 to 65 with active or convalescent COVID-19. CDR3 loop: CASSLAPGLRGSPLHF. The CDR3, as DNA: TGTGCCAGCAGCTTAGCGCCGGGCCTGCGGGGTTCACCCCTCCACTTT. The entire variable domain, with the rest obtained from reference TRBV11-2 and TRBJ1-6, is as follows: EAGVAQSPRYKIIEKRQSVAFWCNPISGHATLYWYQQILGQGPKLLIQFQNNGVVDDSQLPKDRFSAERLKGVDSTLKIQPAKLEDSAVYLCASSLAPGLRGSPLHFGNGTRLTVT.